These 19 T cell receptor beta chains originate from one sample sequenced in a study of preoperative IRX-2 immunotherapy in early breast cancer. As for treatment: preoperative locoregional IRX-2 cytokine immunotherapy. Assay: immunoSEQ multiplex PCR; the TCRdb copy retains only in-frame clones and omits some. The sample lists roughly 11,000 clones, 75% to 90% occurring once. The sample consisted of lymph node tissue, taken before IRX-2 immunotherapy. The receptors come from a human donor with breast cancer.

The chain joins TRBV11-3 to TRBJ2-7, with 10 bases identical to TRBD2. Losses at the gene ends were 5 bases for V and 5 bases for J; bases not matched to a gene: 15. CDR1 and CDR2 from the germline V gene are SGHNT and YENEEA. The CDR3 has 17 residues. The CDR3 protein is CASSPNIWASGSNEQYF. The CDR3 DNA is TGTGCCAGCAGCCCAAATATTTGGGCTAGCGGGAGCAACGAGCAGTACTTC.

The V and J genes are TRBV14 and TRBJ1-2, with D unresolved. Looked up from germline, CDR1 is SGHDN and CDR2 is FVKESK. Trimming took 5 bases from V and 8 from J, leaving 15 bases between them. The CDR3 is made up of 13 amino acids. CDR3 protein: CASSSIDLKGYTF. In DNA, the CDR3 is TGTGCCAGCAGCTCCATAGATCTTAAGGGCTACACCTTC.

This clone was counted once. CDR3 sequence: CASSRTGGTTNEKLFF. The CDR3 coding sequence is TGCGCCAGCAGCCGGACAGGGGGAACAACTAATGAAAAACTGTTTTTT. The V and J genes are TRBV23-1 and TRBJ1-4; 10 nucleotides line up with TRBD1. TRBV23-1 counts as an open reading frame of uncertain function. The trim removed 6 bases at V and 0 bases at J, leaving 4 bases unmatched. The CDR3 is made up of 16 amino acids.

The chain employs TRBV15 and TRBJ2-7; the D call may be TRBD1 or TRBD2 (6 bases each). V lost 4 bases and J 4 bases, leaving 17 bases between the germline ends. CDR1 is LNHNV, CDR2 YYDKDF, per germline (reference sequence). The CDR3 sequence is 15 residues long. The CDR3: CATSTVGGRGYEQYF. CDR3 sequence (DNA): TGTGCCACCAGCACCGTTGGGGGGCGCGGTTACGAGCAGTACTTC.

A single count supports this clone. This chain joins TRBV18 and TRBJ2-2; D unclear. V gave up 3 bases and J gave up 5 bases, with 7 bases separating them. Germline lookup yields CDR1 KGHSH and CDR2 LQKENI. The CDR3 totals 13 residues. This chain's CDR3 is CASSPTETGELFF. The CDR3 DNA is TGTGCCAGCTCACCCACGGAGACCGGGGAGCTGTTTTTT.

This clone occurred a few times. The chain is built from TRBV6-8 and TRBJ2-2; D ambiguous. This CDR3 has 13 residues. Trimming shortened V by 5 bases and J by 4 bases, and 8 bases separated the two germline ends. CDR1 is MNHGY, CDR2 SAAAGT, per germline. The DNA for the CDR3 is TGTGCCAGCAGTGTGTCCGGCACCGGGGAGCTGTTTTTT. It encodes CASSVSGTGELFF.

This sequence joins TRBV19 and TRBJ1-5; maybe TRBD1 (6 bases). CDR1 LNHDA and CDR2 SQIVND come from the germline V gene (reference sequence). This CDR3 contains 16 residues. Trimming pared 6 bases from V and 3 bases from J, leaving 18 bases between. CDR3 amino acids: CASRYGGRNTNQPQHF. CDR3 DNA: TGTGCCAGTAGATACGGGGGGCGGAATACCAATCAGCCCCAGCATTTT.

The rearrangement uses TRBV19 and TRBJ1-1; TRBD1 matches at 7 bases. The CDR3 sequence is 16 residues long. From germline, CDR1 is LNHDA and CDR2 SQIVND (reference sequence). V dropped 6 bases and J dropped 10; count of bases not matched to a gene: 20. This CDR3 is CASRRAPKSGQVVAFF. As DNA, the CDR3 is TGTGCCAGTAGGCGGGCGCCCAAATCAGGACAGGTAGTAGCTTTCTTT.

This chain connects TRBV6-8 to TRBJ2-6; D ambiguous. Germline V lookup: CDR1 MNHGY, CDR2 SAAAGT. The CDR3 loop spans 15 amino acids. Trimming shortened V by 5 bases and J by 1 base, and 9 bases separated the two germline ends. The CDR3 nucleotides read TGTGCCAGCAGTGTTCGTGGATCTGGGGCCAACGTCCTGACTTTC. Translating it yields CASSVRGSGANVLTF.

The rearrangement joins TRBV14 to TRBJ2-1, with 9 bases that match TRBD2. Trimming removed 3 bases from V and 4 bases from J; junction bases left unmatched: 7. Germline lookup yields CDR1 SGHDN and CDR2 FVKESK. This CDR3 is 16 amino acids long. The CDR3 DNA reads TGTGCCAGCAGCCAGACCGGGACTAGCATTTACAATGAGCAGTTCTTC. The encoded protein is CASSQTGTSIYNEQFF.

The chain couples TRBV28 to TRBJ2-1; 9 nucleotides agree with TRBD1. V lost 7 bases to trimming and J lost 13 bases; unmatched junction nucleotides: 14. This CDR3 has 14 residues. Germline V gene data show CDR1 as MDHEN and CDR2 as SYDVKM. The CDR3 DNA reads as TGTGCCAGCAACGAACAGGGGGCAGAACTAAAACAGTTCTTC. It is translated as CASNEQGAELKQFF.

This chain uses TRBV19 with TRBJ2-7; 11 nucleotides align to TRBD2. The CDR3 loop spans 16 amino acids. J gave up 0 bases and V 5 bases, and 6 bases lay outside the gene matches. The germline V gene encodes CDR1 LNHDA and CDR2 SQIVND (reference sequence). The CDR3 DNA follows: TGTGCCAGTAGTCCACTAGCGGGGGCGAGCTCCTACGAGCAGTACTTC. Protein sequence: CASSPLAGASSYEQYF.

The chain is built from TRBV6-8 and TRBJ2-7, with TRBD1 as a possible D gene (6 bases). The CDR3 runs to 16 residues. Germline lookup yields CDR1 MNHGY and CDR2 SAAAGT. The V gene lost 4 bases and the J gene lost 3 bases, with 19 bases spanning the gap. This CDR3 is CASSSRTVGGHYEQYF. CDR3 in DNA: TGTGCCAGCAGTTCACGGACAGTTGGGGGACACTACGAGCAGTACTTC.

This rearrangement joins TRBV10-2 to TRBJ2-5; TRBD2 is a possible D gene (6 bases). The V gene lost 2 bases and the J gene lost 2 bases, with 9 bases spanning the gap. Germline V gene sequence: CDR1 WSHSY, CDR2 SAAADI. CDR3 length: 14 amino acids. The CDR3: CASSETGEQETQYF. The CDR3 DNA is TGCGCCAGCAGTGAGACGGGAGAACAAGAGACCCAGTACTTC.

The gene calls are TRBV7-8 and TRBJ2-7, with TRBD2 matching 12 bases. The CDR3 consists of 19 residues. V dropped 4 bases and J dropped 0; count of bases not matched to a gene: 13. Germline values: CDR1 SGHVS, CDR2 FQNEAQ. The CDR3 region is CASSSGLAGDLRSSYEQYF. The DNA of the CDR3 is TGTGCCAGCAGCTCGGGACTAGCGGGCGATCTAAGGAGCTCCTACGAGCAGTACTTC.

This chain's CDR3 is CSGQLRGSEAFF. CDR3 bases: TGCAGCGGCCAATTACGGGGATCTGAAGCTTTCTTT. This chain uses TRBV29-1 with TRBJ1-1; the D is unclear. V lost 7 bases and J lost 6, with 15 bases in between. CDR3 length: 12 residues. Germline CDR1 and CDR2: SQVTM and ANQGSEA.

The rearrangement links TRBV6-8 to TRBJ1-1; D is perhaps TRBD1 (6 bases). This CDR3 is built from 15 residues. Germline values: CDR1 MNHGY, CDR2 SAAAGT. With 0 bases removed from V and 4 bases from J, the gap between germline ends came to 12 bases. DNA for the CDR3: TGTGCCAGCAGTTACTCAGGGGGAAGTGGCACTGAAGCTTTCTTT. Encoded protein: CASSYSGGSGTEAFF.

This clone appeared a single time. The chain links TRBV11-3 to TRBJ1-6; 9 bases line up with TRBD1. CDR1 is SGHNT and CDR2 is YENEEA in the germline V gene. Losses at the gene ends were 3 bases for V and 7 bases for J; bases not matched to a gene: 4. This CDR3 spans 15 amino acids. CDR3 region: CASSLNRGLNSPLHF. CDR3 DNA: TGTGCCAGCAGCTTGAACAGGGGGCTAAATTCACCCCTCCACTTT.

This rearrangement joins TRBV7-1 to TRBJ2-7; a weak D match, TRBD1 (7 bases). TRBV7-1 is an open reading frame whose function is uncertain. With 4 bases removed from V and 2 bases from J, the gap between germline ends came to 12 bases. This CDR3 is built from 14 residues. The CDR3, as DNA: TGTGCCAGCAGCTGGAGGGGACAGCCCTACGAGCAGTACTTC. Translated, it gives CASSWRGQPYEQYF.